What follows are 11 T cell receptor beta chains derived from one specimen sequenced in a study of blood T cell repertoires in COVID-19. Sequencing used immunoSEQ multiplex PCR; TCRdb keeps in-frame clones, though not all of them. The sample records a few hundred thousand clones, around 90% being singletons. Input material: peripheral blood. All receptors derive from a man between 60 and 75 years old who had recovered from COVID-19.

This chain uses TRBV18 with TRBJ1-1; no definite D call. V shed 3 bases and J shed 5 bases, with 19 bases lying between them. This CDR3 spans 16 amino acids. Germline loops: CDR1 KGHSH, CDR2 LQKENI. CDR3: CASSPRQIPTETEAFF. Here the CDR3 DNA reads TGTGCCAGCTCACCGAGGCAGATTCCCACGGAAACTGAAGCTTTCTTT.

The chain uses TRBV7-9 and TRBJ1-1, with D possibly matching TRBD1 (5 bases). This CDR3 region has 15 residues. V dropped 1 base and J dropped 0 bases, with 9 bases sitting between them. The germline V gene has CDR1 SEHNR and CDR2 FQNEAQ (reference sequence). CDR3 bases: TGTGCCAGCAGCTTAGGGCAGGGAATGAACACTGAAGCTTTCTTT. Translating gives CASSLGQGMNTEAFF. Drawing the rest from reference TRBV7-9 and TRBJ1-1, the complete variable domain is DTGVSQNPRHKITKRGQNVTFRCDPISEHNRLYWYRQTLGQGPEFLTYFQNEAQLEKSRLLSDRFSAERPKGSFSTLEIQRTEQGDSAMYLCASSLGQGMNTEAFFGQGTRLTVV.

This clone was found once. In DNA, the CDR3 is TGTGCCAGCAGGTCCCTAGCGGGGAGCACAGATACGCAGTATTTT. Protein product: CASRSLAGSTDTQYF. This chain joins TRBV6-5 and TRBJ2-3, with 9 positions matching TRBD2. V shed 6 bases and J 0 bases; nucleotides not matched to a gene: 4. This CDR3 contains 15 residues. Germline lookup yields CDR1 MNHEY and CDR2 SVGAGI.

The V and J genes are TRBV6-2 or TRBV6-3 and TRBJ1-2; D is unclear. V shed 2 bases and J shed 9 bases, with 13 bases lying between them. The germline V gene has CDR1 MNHEY and CDR2 SVGEGT. CDR3 length: 13 amino acids. As DNA, the CDR3 is TGTGCCAGCAGTTACAGTTCGGGAGTCAGCTACACCTTC. It is translated as CASSYSSGVSYTF.

The CDR3 coding sequence is TGCGCCAGCAGCTTGGTGGCCATTCACAATGAGCAGTTCTTC. Protein product: CASSLVAIHNEQFF. The J gene is TRBJ2-1, the V gene TRBV5-1; D not certain. Germline-derived CDR1 and CDR2 are SGHRS and YFSETQ. V lost 0 bases and J 5 bases, leaving 9 bases between the germline ends. The CDR3 has 14 residues. Complete variable domain (other parts from reference TRBV5-1 and TRBJ2-1): KAGVTQTPRYLIKTRGQQVTLSCSPISGHRSVSWYQQTPGQGLQFLFEYFSETQRNKGNFPGRFSGRQFSNSRSEMNVSTLELGDSALYLCASSLVAIHNEQFFGPGTRLTVL.

This chain joins TRBV24-1 and TRBJ2-1; 8 nucleotides match TRBD1. CDR1 is KGHDR, CDR2 SFDVKD, per germline. The CDR3 spans 15 residues. V was pared by 7 bases and J by 6 bases, with 10 bases of the junction left unmatched. In nucleotides, the CDR3 is TGTGCCACCAGCACCGGGACAGGATTAATCAATGAGCAGTTCTTC. This sequence encodes CATSTGTGLINEQFF.

This clone was picked up a small number of times. V and J are TRBV7-3 and TRBJ2-2; TRBD1 might be the D (6 bases). CDR1 is SGHTA and CDR2 is FQGTGA in the germline V gene. Trimming shortened V by 3 bases and J by 5 bases, and 10 bases separated the two germline ends. This CDR3 has 14 residues. CDR3 DNA: TGTGCCAGCAGCTTCGGACAGCCTACCGGGGAGCTGTTTTTT. Encoded protein: CASSFGQPTGELFF. The full variable domain, rest sourced from reference TRBV7-3 and TRBJ2-2, is GAGVSQTPSNKVTEKGKYVELRCDPISGHTALYWYRQSLGQGPEFLIYFQGTGAADDSGLPNDRFFAVRPEGSVSTLKIQRTERGDSAVYLCASSFGQPTGELFFGEGSRLTVL.

V is TRBV7-2 and J is TRBJ2-2; D might be TRBD1 (5 bases). Deletions cut 5 bases from V and 5 bases from J, with 12 bases between. The CDR3 spans 14 residues. Germline V gene lookup returns CDR1 SGHTA and CDR2 FQGNSA. Written as DNA, the CDR3 is TGTGCCAGCAGCCTATCCCAGGGAACCGGGGAGCTGTTTTTT. Its translation: CASSLSQGTGELFF.

In its sample, this clone was seen once. The chain joins TRBV2 to TRBJ2-3; tentative D call: TRBD2 (6 bases). V was shortened by 7 bases and J by 0 bases, with 11 bases between the two germline ends. The CDR3 spans 14 residues. CDR1 is SNHLY and CDR2 is FYNNEI in the germline V gene. CDR3 sequence (DNA): TGTGCCAGCAAGGTACGGGAGAGCACAGATACGCAGTATTTT. It encodes CASKVRESTDTQYF.

V and J are TRBV9 and TRBJ1-4; D uncertain. There are 15 residues in the CDR3. The germline V gene has CDR1 SGDLS and CDR2 YYNGEE. V dropped 7 bases and J dropped 2 bases, with 15 bases sitting between them. In DNA form, the CDR3 reads TGTGCCAGCGCCCCCACGGGAGGGACTAATGAAAAACTGTTTTTT. Translated: CASAPTGGTNEKLFF.

The chain combines TRBV7-2 with TRBJ1-5; 7 bases fit TRBD1. Germline values: CDR1 SGHTA, CDR2 FQGNSA. Trimming removed 2 bases from V and 2 bases from J; junction bases left unmatched: 6. This CDR3 is built from 16 residues. CDR3 residues: CASSLLQGIGNQPQHF. In nucleotides, the CDR3 is TGTGCCAGCAGCTTATTACAGGGGATCGGCAATCAGCCCCAGCATTTT.